This T cell receptor (beta chain) was recorded in a study of cytomegalovirus exposure and HLA in healthy donors. Study-level points and caveats: It was about 180 TCR beta chains that were listed as cytomegalovirus-associated.

This CDR3 has 11 residues. Per the germline V gene, CDR1 is SGHNT and CDR2 is YENEEA. V was trimmed by 5 bases and J by 8 bases, leaving 7 bases between them. The PCR contained 60 Vbeta and 13 Jbeta primers. Profiling relied on immunoSEQ multiplex PCR, and the TCRdb table lists in-frame clones only, not all of them. There are 150,000 to 200,000 clones in the sample; around 80% occur only once, and less than 1.5% lies in the top ten. A note on this clone: No antigen is known for it.

V and J are TRBV11-3 and TRBJ2-1, with D unresolved. The sequenced sample was PBMCs. The receptor was derived from a woman aged 25 to 45 in good health and CMV-seropositive. This chain's CDR3 is CASSQVDEQFF. The CDR3 region has the DNA TGTGCCAGCAGCCAGGTGGATGAGCAGTTCTTC.